The 15 T cell receptor beta chains in this list originate from one sample, sequenced in a study of cytomegalovirus exposure and HLA in healthy donors (dated by TCRdb to 2016 to 2017). Libraries were built with the immunoSEQ multiplex PCR assay. A mixture of 60 forward primers for TCR Vbeta segments and 13 reverse primers for TCR Jbeta segments was used in the multiplex PCR. The source is immuneACCESS, and TCRdb retained only in-frame sequences with V and J called. Part of the clones is not carried over; for the studies checked, unresolved V genes explain less than half of this, and the remainder is unexplained. Here the sample has approximately 110,000 clones; around 70% occur a single time. The ten largest clones take up roughly 3.2% of the sample. Material for sequencing was PBMCs. These receptors originate from a man aged 30 to 39 in good health and CMV-seronegative.

The chain is built from TRBV11-2 and TRBJ2-1; D is perhaps TRBD2 (6 bases). Per germline, CDR1 SGHAT and CDR2 FQNNGV. This CDR3 contains 15 residues. The V gene lost 2 bases and the J gene lost 1 base, with 9 bases spanning the gap. The CDR3, as DNA: TGTGCCAGCAGCTTACAGCGGGCTTCCTACAATGAGCAGTTCTTC. Translated, it gives CASSLQRASYNEQFF. Looking up the rest from reference TRBV11-2 and TRBJ2-1 gives the full variable domain: EAGVAQSPRYKIIEKRQSVAFWCNPISGHATLYWYQQILGQGPKLLIQFQNNGVVDDSQLPKDRFSAERLKGVDSTLKIQPAKLEDSAVYLCASSLQRASYNEQFFGPGTRLTVL.

This chain joins TRBV29-1 and TRBJ2-4; 7 bases agree with TRBD2. CDR3 size: 17 residues. CDR1 and CDR2 from the germline V gene are SQVTM and ANQGSEA. V gave up 4 bases and J gave up 1 base; unmatched junction bases: 13. The CDR3 region is CSVGIGGSGAAKNIQYF. As DNA, the CDR3 is TGCAGCGTTGGAATCGGCGGGAGCGGGGCGGCCAAAAACATTCAGTACTTC.

V usage is TRBV5-4 and J usage is TRBJ2-3, with 7 nucleotides matching TRBD2. The length of the CDR3 is 15 residues. The trim removed 2 bases at V and 2 bases at J, leaving 5 bases unmatched. Germline V CDR1 and CDR2: SGHNT, YYREEE (reference sequence). The CDR3 nucleotides are TGTGCCAGCAGCTTCGCGGGAGATCCCACAGATACGCAGTATTTT. It specifies CASSFAGDPTDTQYF.

This clone came up a few times. The chain employs TRBV4-3 and TRBJ2-5; possible D gene TRBD2, 5 bases. Trimming stripped 1 base from V and 0 bases from J, with 6 bases between. Germline V CDR1 and CDR2: LGHNA, YSLEER. The CDR3 is 14 residues long. The CDR3 DNA sequence: TGCGCCAGCAGCCAAGGACTACACCAAGAGACCCAGTACTTC. Translated, it gives CASSQGLHQETQYF.

The chain joins TRBV4-2 to TRBJ2-1; 7 nucleotides align to TRBD2. The CDR3 is made up of 16 amino acids. Germline lookup yields CDR1 LGHNA and CDR2 YNFKEQ. The V and J ends lost 1 base and 8 bases, in that order; junction bases with no gene match: 11. CDR3 sequence reads: CASSQVGTIVGDEQFF. In nucleotides, the CDR3 is TGTGCCAGCAGCCAAGTCGGGACTATAGTTGGGGATGAGCAGTTCTTC.

V is TRBV29-1 and J is TRBJ2-7; TRBD2 is a possible D gene (5 bases). CDR1 is SQVTM and CDR2 is ANQGSEA in the germline V gene. V was clipped by 4 bases and J by 0 bases, with 13 bases between them. This CDR3 is built from 14 residues. CDR3 in amino acids: CSVARDLSSYEQYF. The CDR3 DNA follows: TGCAGCGTTGCTCGGGATCTAAGCTCCTACGAGCAGTACTTC.

This clone was seen just once. The chain is built from TRBV28 and TRBJ2-2, with a possible D match to TRBD2 (6 bases). The CDR3 loop spans 18 amino acids. V was cut by 3 bases and J by 2 bases, with 19 bases left in between. Germline values: CDR1 MDHEN, CDR2 SYDVKM. The CDR3 protein is CASSFPLFEAGNTGELFF. The CDR3 nucleotides read TGTGCCAGCAGTTTTCCCCTCTTCGAAGCGGGTAACACCGGGGAGCTGTTTTTT.

This clone was counted a few times. V gene TRBV7-2 combines with J gene TRBJ2-3, with 13 bases lining up with TRBD2. V lost 0 bases to trimming and J lost 4 bases; unmatched junction nucleotides: 4. Germline V gives CDR1 SGHTA, CDR2 FQGNSA. The length of the CDR3 is 17 residues. As DNA, the CDR3 is TGTGCCAGCAGCTTAGCCCCACTAGCGGGAGGGCCAGATACGCAGTATTTT. This encodes CASSLAPLAGGPDTQYF.

This clone was seen a few times. Sequence at one end of the junction differs from germline and may be a read error. The V gene is TRBV7-8, the J gene TRBJ1-2; D is uncertain. Germline assignment: CDR1 SGHVS and CDR2 FQNEAQ. The CDR3 is 11 residues long. As DNA, the CDR3 is TGTGCCACCAGCACGGGGTATGGCTACACCTTC. This sequence encodes CATSTGYGYTF. Filled out from reference TRBV7-8 and TRBJ1-2, the complete variable domain reads GAGVSQSPRYKVAKRGQDVALRCDPISGHVSLFWYQQALGQGPEFLTYFQNEAQLDKSGLPSDRFFAERPEGSVSTLKIQRTQQEDSAVYLCATSTGYGYTFGSGTRLTVV.

The chain carries TRBV6-1 and TRBJ1-5; D remains unclear. Germline V gives CDR1 MNHNS, CDR2 SASEGT. The V end was cut by 10 bases, the J end by 0 bases, with 7 bases between. The CDR3 runs 12 residues. CDR3 nucleotides: TGTGCCACCTGCTATAGCAATCAGCCCCAGCATTTT. It specifies CATCYSNQPQHF.

This chain uses TRBV15 with TRBJ2-1; D possibly uses TRBD1 or TRBD2 (5 bases each). The CDR3 spans 15 residues. V was pared by 5 bases and J by 9 bases, with 20 bases between. Germline V gene data show CDR1 as LNHNV and CDR2 as YYDKDF (reference sequence). The CDR3 bases are TGTGCCACCAGCGGAGCGGCCGTCCAGGGCGCTGAGCAGTTCTTC. It is translated as CATSGAAVQGAEQFF.

This sequence joins TRBV11-2 and TRBJ2-6; TRBD1 might be the D (6 bases). Germline lookup yields CDR1 SGHAT and CDR2 FQNNGV. V was cut by 2 bases and J by 3 bases, with 14 bases left in between. CDR3 length: 17 amino acids. The chain's CDR3 is CASSLRAGASGANVLTF. The CDR3 nucleotides read TGTGCCAGCAGCTTAAGGGCAGGGGCGAGTGGGGCCAACGTCCTGACTTTC.

The genes are TRBV7-2 and TRBJ2-1; D not resolved. The CDR3 runs 16 residues. The V end lost 1 base, the J end lost 4 bases, and 14 bases lay between the germline ends. Germline V gives CDR1 SGHTA, CDR2 FQGNSA. The CDR3 nucleotides read TGTGCCAGCAGCTTAGATGGTTACATGACTTACAATGAGCAGTTCTTC. This codes for CASSLDGYMTYNEQFF.

The chain is built from TRBV2 and TRBJ2-3; maybe TRBD1 (6 bases). Trimming took 5 bases from V and 4 from J, leaving 10 bases between them. The CDR3 length is 13 residues. Germline V gene data show CDR1 as SNHLY and CDR2 as FYNNEI. This CDR3 is CASSTGFADTQYF. Here the CDR3 DNA reads TGTGCCAGCAGTACAGGGTTTGCAGATACGCAGTATTTT.

Remarks on this clone: At one end, the junction sequence differs from germline, possibly due to a read error. This chain connects TRBV7-9 to TRBJ2-7, with 7 positions matching TRBD2. Germline-derived CDR1 and CDR2 are SEHNR and FQNEAQ (reference sequence). The CDR3 consists of 14 residues. Written as DNA, the CDR3 is TGTTCCAGCAGCTTAGGCGGGGGCTCCTACGAGCAGTACTTC. Translation gives CSSSLGGGSYEQYF.